Each of the 8 T cell receptor beta chains below was sequenced from the same sample in a study of T-cell memory formation after mild COVID-19. TCRdb reprocessed the 5' RACE reads via MiXCR and lists one record per CDR3 protein. The sample carries 380,000 or so distinct CDR3 sequences, around 13% recorded once. Sequenced material: PBMCs or a T cell subset sorted from them (not recorded which). These TCRs come from a man younger than 35 who had mild COVID-19 (a few samples of this study predate the infection). Cell type and time point are not known.

This clonotype was observed a few times. The CDR3 DNA sequence: TGTGCCAGCAGCTTGGATCCCGTGAGGCCCGCAGATACGCAGTATTTT. Protein: CASSLDPVRPADTQYF. The chain carries TRBV5-6 and TRBJ2-3; unclear D gene. The V gene lost 0 bases and the J gene lost 4 bases, with 15 bases spanning the gap. This CDR3 has 16 residues. Germline CDR1 and CDR2: SGHDT and YYEEEE.

This chain joins TRBV6-2 or TRBV6-3 and TRBJ1-1, with TRBD1 matching over 9 bases. V shed 8 bases, J shed 4 bases, and the junction held 8 bases outside the gene matches. CDR1 is MNHEY, CDR2 SVGEGT, per germline. The CDR3 consists of 14 residues. Written as DNA, the CDR3 is TGTGCCAGCCTTCGAACAGGGGGCGTCACTGAAGCTTTCTTT. It yields the protein CASLRTGGVTEAFF.

The genes are TRBV20-1 and TRBJ2-5, with TRBD2 matching over 10 bases. Germline CDR1 is DFQATT and CDR2 is SNEGSKA (reference sequence). Trimming removed 0 bases from V and 2 bases from J; junction bases left unmatched: 3. This CDR3 contains 15 residues. As DNA, the CDR3 is TGCAGTGCTAGAGAACTAGCGGGGTGGCAAGAGACCCAGTACTTC. It yields the protein CSARELAGWQETQYF.

The chain links TRBV4-3 to TRBJ2-3, with a possible D match to TRBD1 (5 bases). V was clipped by 0 bases and J by 2 bases, with 15 bases between them. Looked up from germline, CDR1 is LGHNA and CDR2 is YSLEER. The CDR3 runs to 17 residues. CDR3 protein: CASSQDQIRAHTDTQYF. The DNA for the CDR3 is TGCGCCAGCAGCCAAGATCAGATCAGGGCGCACACAGATACGCAGTATTTT.

This clonotype was detected a few times. This chain connects TRBV12-3 or TRBV12-4 to TRBJ2-5; the D is unclear. This CDR3 comprises 16 residues. With 5 bases removed from V and 2 bases from J, the gap between germline ends came to 18 bases. CDR3 amino acids: CASSPLWASEQETQYF. In DNA form, the CDR3 reads TGTGCCAGCAGTCCACTTTGGGCGTCGGAGCAAGAGACCCAGTACTTC.

The V and J genes are TRBV27 and TRBJ1-2, with D perhaps matching TRBD1 (5 bases). V lost 9 bases and J 5 bases, leaving 16 bases between the germline ends. The CDR3 is 13 amino acids. Germline CDR1 is MNHEY and CDR2 is SMNVEV (reference sequence). The CDR3 loop is CARGDGILYGYTF. The CDR3 DNA follows: TGTGCCAGAGGGGACGGGATTCTATATGGCTACACCTTC.

The rearrangement uses TRBV6-5 and TRBJ2-3, with D possibly matching TRBD2 (6 bases). Germline assignment: CDR1 MNHEY and CDR2 SVGAGI. V was trimmed by 6 bases and J by 0 bases, leaving 19 bases between them. The CDR3 has 17 residues. CDR3 protein: CASSTSPGSPSTDTQYF. The CDR3 DNA sequence: TGTGCCAGCAGCACTAGCCCAGGGAGCCCTAGCACAGATACGCAGTATTTT.

The V call is TRBV12-3 or TRBV12-4, the J call TRBJ2-5, with 11 bases lining up with TRBD2. Trimming at V came to 6 bases and at J to 5 bases, leaving 8 bases not matched to a gene. This CDR3 contains 15 residues. The DNA for the CDR3 is TGTGCCAGCAGGATAGGGACTAGCGGATGGGAGACCCAGTACTTC. It codes for CASRIGTSGWETQYF.